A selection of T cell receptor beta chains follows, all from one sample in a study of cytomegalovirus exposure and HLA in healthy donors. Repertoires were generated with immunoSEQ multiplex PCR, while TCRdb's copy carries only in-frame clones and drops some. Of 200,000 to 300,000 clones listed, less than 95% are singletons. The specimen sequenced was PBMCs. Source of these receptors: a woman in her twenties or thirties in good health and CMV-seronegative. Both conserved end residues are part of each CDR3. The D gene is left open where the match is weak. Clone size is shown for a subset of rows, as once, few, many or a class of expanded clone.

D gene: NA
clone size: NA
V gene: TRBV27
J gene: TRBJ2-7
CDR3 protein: CASGGIPGYEQYF
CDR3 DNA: TGTGCCAGCGGGGGAATTCCCGGCTACGAGCAGTACTTC

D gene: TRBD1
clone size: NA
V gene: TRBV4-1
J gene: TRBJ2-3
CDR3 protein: CASSPRDRGNRDTQYF
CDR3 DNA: TGCGCCAGCAGCCCCAGGGACAGGGGTAATAGGGATACGCAGTATTTT

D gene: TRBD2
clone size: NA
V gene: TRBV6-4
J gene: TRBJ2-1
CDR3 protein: CASSDGTAGVNEQFF
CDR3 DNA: TGTGCCAGCAGTGATGGTACAGCGGGAGTTAATGAGCAGTTCTTC

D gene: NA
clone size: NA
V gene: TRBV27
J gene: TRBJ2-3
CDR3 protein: CASSFRGRRPGDTQYF
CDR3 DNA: TGTGCCAGCAGTTTCCGGGGAAGACGCCCAGGGGATACGCAGTATTTT

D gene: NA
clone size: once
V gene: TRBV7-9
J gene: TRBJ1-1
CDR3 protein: CASSSDGGLNTEAFF
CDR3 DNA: TGTGCCAGCAGCTCAGATGGGGGGTTGAACACTGAAGCTTTCTTT

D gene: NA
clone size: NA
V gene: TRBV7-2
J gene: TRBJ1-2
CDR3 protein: CASSPRARTTSNYGYTF
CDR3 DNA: TGTGCCAGCAGCCCGCGCGCGAGGACTACCTCTAACTATGGCTACACCTTC

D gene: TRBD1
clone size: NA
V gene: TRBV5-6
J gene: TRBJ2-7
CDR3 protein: CASSLVDRGPYEQYF
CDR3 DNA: TGTGCCAGCAGCTTGGTTGACAGGGGGCCCTACGAGCAGTACTTC

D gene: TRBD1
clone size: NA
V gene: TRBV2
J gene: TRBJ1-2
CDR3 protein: CASSEDPFGTGEHGYTF
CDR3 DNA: TGTGCCAGCAGTGAAGACCCATTCGGGACAGGGGAGCATGGCTACACCTTC

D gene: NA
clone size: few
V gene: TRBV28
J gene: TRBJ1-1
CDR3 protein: CASSFLDTEAFF
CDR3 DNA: TGTGCCAGCAGTTTTTTGGACACTGAAGCTTTCTTT

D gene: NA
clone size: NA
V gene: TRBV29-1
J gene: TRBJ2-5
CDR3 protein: CSVVPELQETQYF
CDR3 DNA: TGCAGCGTTGTTCCGGAGTTACAAGAGACCCAGTACTTC

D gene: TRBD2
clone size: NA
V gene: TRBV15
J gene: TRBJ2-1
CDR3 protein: CATSRARLAVNEQFF
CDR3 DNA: TGTGCCACCAGCAGAGCGCGACTAGCAGTCAATGAGCAGTTCTTC

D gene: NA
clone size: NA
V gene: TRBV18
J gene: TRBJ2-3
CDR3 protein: CASSFSSTDTQYF
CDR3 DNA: TGTGCCAGCTCGTTCTCTAGCACAGATACGCAGTATTTT

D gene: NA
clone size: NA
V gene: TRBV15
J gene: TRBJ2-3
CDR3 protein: CATSRESSREGYGQYF
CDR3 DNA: TGTGCCACCAGCAGAGAATCTAGTAGAGAAGGATATGGGCAGTATTTT

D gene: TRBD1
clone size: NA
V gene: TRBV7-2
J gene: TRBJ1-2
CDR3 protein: CASSDRTGSSGGYTF
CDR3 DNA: TGTGCCAGCAGCGATCGGACAGGGAGTTCGGGAGGCTACACCTTC

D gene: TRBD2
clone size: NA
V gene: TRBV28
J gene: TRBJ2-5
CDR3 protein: CASSRGASGDQETQYF
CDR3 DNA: TGTGCCAGCAGCCGAGGTGCTAGCGGGGATCAAGAGACCCAGTACTTC

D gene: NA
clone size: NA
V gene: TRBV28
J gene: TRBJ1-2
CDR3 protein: CASSLSGATSGSYGYTF
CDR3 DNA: TGTGCCAGCAGTTTATCCGGGGCCACATCGGGTAGCTATGGCTACACCTTC

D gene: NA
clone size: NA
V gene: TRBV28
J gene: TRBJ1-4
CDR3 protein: CASSLSQGTSNEKLFF
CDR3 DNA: TGTGCCAGCAGTTTATCCCAAGGAACCTCGAATGAAAAACTGTTTTTT

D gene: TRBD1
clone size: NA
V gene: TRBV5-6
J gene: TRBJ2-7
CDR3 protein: CASSSTGGEQYF
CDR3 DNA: TGTGCCAGCAGCAGTACAGGGGGCGAGCAGTACTTC

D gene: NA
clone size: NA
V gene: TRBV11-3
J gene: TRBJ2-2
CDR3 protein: CASSSSRENTGELFF
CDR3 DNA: TGTGCCAGCAGCTCCTCACGGGAGAACACCGGGGAGCTGTTTTTT

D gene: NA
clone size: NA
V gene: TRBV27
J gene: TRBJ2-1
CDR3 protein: CASRLGTLYNEQFF
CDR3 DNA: TGTGCCAGCAGATTGGGGACTTTATACAATGAGCAGTTCTTC

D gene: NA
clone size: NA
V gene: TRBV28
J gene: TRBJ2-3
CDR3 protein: CATKEGGADTQYF
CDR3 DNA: TGTGCCACCAAGGAGGGCGGAGCAGATACGCAGTATTTT

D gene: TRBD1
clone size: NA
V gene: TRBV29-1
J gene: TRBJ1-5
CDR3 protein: CSVVQGFNQPQHF
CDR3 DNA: TGCAGCGTAGTACAGGGGTTCAATCAGCCCCAGCATTTT

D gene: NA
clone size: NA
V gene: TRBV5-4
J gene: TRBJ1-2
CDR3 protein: CASSLGGGFPGYTF
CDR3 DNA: TGTGCCAGCAGCTTGGGGGGCGGGTTCCCAGGCTACACCTTC

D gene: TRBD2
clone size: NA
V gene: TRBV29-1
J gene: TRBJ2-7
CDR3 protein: CSVEKLTSGASYEQYF
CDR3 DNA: TGCAGCGTTGAAAAGCTGACTAGCGGGGCCTCCTACGAGCAGTACTTC

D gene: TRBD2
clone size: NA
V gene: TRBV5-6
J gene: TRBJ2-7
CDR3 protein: CASSSLAVAYEQYF
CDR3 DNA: TGTGCCAGCAGCTCACTAGCGGTAGCCTACGAGCAGTACTTC

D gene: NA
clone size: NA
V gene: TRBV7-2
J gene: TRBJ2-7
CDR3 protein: CASSLVAGGGPYEQYF
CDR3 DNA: TGTGCCAGCAGCTTAGTGGCAGGGGGAGGACCTTACGAGCAGTACTTC